Below are 2 T cell receptor beta chains sequenced from a single sample in a study of human T cells and chemical hapten exposure. A single record per CDR3 protein comes from TCRdb applying MiXCR to the RACE reads. Among roughly 200,000 distinct CDR3 sequences, approximately 20% were seen once, and the ten largest hold over 6.5%. Stated time point: patch test 1, 2 weeks after DPC sensitization. Treatment noted: therapeutic diphenylcyclopropenone sensitization with weekly scalp DPC. The sample was whole blood, taken in connection with sensitization to the hapten diphenylcyclopropenone (DPC). These TCRs come from a woman in her 50s with alopecia areata. Some clones in this sample may be carry-over from other donors' samples.

This chain uses TRBV29-1 with TRBJ1-4; D is unclear. Trimming left V 4 bases short and J 3 bases short, with 9 bases between. The CDR3 length is 13 residues. CDR1 is SQVTM, CDR2 ANQGSEA, per germline. CDR3 amino acids: CSVAGGPNEKLFF. CDR3 sequence (DNA): TGCAGCGTTGCGGGCGGCCCTAATGAAAAACTGTTTTTT. Based on the CDR3 plus reference TRBV29-1 and TRBJ1-4, the full variable domain is SAVISQKPSRDICQRGTSLTIQCQVDSQVTMMFWYRQQPGQSLTLIATANQGSEATYESGFVIDKFPISRPNLTFSTLTVSNMSPEDSSIYLCSVAGGPNEKLFFGSGTQLSVL.

The table lists this clonotype with many counts. CDR3: CASSPGHSNTEAFF. The CDR3 DNA sequence: TGTGCCAGCAGCCCAGGGCACTCGAACACTGAAGCTTTCTTT. V is TRBV7-2 and J is TRBJ1-1, with a weak D call TRBD1 (5 bases). The germline V and J ends were trimmed by 5 bases and 1 base, with 11 bases remaining between them. CDR3 size: 14 residues. Germline CDR1 reads SGHTA; CDR2 reads FQGNSA. Full variable domain (missing parts from reference TRBV7-2 and TRBJ1-1): GAGVSQSPSNKVTEKGKDVELRCDPISGHTALYWYRQSLGQGLEFLIYFQGNSAPDKSGLPSDRFSAERTGGSVSTLTIQRTQQEDSAVYLCASSPGHSNTEAFFGQGTRLTVV.